This T cell receptor beta chain was obtained from a study of PD-1 blockade in classical Hodgkin lymphoma. Study observations and caveats: As was reported, newly diagnosed patients showed lower baseline TCR diversity than healthy donors did. The repertoire differences lack a defined cause, possibly disease activity or prior therapy.

Germline loops: CDR1 PRHDT, CDR2 FYEKMQ (reference sequence). V lost 2 bases to trimming and J lost 3 bases, with 3 bases between them. CDR3 length equals 12 residues. The time point was: cycle 4 day 1 (C4D1), after six to seven weeks of nivolumab. Every patient experienced relapse after autologous stem cell transplantation, and brentuximab vedotin exposure varied. The method was immunoSEQ multiplex PCR; TCRdb's version includes in-frame clones alone and lacks a portion of them. Of 64,000 or so clones in the sample, approximately 92% were seen once. This clone appeared a single time. Its antigen is still unknown.

The V call is TRBV13, the J call TRBJ2-3; the D is unclear. This receptor was obtained from a human donor with classical Hodgkin lymphoma. The sample in question was peripheral blood mononuclear cells (PBMCs), obtained before the fourth cycle of nivolumab. The CDR3 loop is CASSLSTDTQYF. The CDR3 coding sequence is TGTGCCAGCAGCTTATCGACAGATACGCAGTATTTT. The full variable domain, in which reference TRBV13 and TRBJ2-3 provide the parts outside the CDR3, is AAGVIQSPRHLIKEKRETATLKCYPIPRHDTVYWYQQGPGQDPQFLISFYEKMQSDKGSIPDRFSAQQFSDYHSELNMSSLELGDSALYFCASSLSTDTQYFGPGTRLTVL.